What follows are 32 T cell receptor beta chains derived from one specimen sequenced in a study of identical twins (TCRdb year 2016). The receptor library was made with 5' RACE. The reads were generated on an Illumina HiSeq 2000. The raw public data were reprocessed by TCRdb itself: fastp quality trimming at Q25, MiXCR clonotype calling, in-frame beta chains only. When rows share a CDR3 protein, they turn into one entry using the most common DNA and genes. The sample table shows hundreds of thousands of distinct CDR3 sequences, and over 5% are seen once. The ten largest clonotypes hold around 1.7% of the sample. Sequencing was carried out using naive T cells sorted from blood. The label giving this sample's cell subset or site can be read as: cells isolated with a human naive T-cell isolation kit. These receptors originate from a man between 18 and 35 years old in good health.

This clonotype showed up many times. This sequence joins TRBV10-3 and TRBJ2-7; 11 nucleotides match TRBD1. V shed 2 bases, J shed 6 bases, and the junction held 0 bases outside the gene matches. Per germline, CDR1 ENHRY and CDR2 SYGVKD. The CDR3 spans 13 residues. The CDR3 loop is CAISEGTGGEQYV. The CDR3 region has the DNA TGTGCCATCAGTGAGGGGACAGGGGGCGAGCAGTACGTC.

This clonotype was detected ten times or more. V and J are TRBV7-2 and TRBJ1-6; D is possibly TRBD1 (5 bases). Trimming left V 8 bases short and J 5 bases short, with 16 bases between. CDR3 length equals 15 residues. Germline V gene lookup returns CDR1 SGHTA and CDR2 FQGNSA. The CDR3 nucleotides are TGTGCCAGCTCCAGCGAGGGGCTTAATAATTCACCCCTCCACTTT. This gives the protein CASSSEGLNNSPLHF.

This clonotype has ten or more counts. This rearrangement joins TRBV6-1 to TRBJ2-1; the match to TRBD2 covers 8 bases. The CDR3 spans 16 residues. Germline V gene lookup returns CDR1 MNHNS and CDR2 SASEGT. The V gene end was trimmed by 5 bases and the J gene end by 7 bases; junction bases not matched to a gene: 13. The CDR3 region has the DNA TGTGCCAGCAGTCCATTAGGGCTAGCGGGTTTAAATGAGCAGTTCTTC. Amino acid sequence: CASSPLGLAGLNEQFF.

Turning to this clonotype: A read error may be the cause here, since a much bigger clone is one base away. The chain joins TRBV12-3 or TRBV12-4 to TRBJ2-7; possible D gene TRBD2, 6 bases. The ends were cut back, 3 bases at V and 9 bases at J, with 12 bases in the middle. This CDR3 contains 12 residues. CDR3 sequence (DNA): TGTGCCAGCAGTTTGGGACTTGCCGTGCAGTACTTC. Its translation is CASSLGLAVQYF.

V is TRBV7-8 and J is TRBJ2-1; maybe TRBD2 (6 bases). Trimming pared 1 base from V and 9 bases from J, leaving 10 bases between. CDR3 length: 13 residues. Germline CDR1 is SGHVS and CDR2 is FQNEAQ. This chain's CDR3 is CASSLGGTLEQFF. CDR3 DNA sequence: TGTGCCAGCAGCTTAGGCGGGACCCTTGAGCAGTTCTTC.

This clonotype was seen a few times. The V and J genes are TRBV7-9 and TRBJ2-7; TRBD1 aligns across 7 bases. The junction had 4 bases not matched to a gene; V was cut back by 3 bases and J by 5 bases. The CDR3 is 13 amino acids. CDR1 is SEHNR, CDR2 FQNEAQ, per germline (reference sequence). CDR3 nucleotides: TGTGCCAGCAGCTTGGGCGGACAGGACGAGCAGTACGTC. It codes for CASSLGGQDEQYV.

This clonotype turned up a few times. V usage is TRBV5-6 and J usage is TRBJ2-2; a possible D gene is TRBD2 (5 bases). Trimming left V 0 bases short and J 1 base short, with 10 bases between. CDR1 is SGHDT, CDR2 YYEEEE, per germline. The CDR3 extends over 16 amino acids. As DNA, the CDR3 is TGTGCCAGCAGCTTGGCGAGGGTACGGAACACCGGGGAGCTGTTTTTT. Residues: CASSLARVRNTGELFF.

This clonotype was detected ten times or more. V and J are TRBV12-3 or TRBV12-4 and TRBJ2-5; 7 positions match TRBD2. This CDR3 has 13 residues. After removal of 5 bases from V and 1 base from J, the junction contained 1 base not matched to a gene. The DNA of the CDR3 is TGTGCCAGCAGTCGACTAGCCCAAGAGACCCAGTACTTC. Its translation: CASSRLAQETQYF.

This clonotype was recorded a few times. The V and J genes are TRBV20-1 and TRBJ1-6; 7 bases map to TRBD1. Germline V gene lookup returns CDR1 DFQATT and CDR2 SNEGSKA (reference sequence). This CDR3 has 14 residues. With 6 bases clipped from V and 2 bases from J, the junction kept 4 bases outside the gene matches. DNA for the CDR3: TGCAGTGCGTCTGACAGGGCCTATAATTCACCCCTCCACTTT. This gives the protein CSASDRAYNSPLHF.

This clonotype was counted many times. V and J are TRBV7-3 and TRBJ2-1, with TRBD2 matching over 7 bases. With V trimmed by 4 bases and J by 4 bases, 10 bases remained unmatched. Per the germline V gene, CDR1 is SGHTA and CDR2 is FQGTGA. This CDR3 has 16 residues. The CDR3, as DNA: TGTGCCAGCAGCTCCGCTGGGGGGGGACCATACAATGAGCAGTTCTTC. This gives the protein CASSSAGGGPYNEQFF.

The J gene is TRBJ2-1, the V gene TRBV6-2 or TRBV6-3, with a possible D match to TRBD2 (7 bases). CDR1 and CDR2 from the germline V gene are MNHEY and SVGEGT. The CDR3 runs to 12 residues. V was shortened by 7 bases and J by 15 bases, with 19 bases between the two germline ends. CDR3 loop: CASTQLGGARFF. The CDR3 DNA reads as TGTGCCAGCACCCAACTGGGGGGGGCACGGTTCTTC.

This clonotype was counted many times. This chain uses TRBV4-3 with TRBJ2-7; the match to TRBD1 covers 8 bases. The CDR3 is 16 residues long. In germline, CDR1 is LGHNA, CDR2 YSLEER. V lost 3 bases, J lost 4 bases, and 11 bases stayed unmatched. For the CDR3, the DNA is TGCGCCAGCAGCCATGATCCCCGACAGGGGTCGTACGAGCAGTACTTC. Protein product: CASSHDPRQGSYEQYF.

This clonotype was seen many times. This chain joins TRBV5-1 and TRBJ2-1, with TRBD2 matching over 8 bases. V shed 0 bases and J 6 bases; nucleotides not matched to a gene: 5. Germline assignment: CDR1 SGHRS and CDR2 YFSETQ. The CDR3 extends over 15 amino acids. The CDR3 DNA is TGCGCCAGCAGCTTGGCGGGAGGGCTCGGCAATGAGCAGTTCTTC. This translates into CASSLAGGLGNEQFF.

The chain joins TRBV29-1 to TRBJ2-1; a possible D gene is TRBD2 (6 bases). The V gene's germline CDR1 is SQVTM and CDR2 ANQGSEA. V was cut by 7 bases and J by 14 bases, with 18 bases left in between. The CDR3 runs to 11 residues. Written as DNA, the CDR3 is TGCAGCGCCGGGGGACTCCGGTTGAAGTTCTTC. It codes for CSAGGLRLKFF.

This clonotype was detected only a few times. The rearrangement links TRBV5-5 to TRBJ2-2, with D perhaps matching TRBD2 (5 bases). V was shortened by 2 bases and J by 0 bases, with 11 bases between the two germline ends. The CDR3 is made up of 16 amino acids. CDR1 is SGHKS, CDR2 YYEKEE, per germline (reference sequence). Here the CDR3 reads CASSLNLAANTGELFF. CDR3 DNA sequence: TGTGCCAGCAGCTTAAATCTAGCCGCGAACACCGGGGAGCTGTTTTTT.

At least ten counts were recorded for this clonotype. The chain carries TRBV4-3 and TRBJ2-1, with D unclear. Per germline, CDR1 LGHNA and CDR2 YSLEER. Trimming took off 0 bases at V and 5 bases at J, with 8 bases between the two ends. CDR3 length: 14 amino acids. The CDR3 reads CASSQETMHNEQFF. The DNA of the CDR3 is TGCGCCAGCAGCCAAGAGACAATGCACAATGAGCAGTTCTTC.

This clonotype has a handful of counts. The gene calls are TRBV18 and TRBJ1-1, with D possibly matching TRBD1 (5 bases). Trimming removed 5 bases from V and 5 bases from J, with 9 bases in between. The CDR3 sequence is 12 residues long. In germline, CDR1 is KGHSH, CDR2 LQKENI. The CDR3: CASSDQGTEAFF. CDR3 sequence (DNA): TGTGCCAGCTCAGACCAGGGAACTGAAGCTTTCTTT.

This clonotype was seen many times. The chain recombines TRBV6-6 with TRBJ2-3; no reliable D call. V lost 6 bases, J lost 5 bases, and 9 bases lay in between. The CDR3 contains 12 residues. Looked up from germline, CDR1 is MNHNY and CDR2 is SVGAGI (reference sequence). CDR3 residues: CASRDPLDTQYF. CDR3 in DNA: TGTGCCAGCAGGGACCCCCTAGATACGCAGTATTTT.

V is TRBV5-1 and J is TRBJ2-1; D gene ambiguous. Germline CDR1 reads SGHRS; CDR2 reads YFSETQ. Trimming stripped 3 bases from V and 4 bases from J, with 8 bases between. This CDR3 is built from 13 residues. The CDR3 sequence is CASSSQWYNEQFF. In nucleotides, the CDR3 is TGCGCCAGCAGCTCCCAGTGGTACAATGAGCAGTTCTTC.

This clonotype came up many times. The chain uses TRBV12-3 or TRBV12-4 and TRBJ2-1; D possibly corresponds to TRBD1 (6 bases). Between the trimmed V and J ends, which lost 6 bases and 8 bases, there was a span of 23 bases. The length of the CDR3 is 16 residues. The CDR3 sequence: CASSPQTGPRGDEQFF. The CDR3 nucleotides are TGTGCCAGCAGCCCCCAGACAGGACCAAGGGGAGATGAGCAGTTCTTC.

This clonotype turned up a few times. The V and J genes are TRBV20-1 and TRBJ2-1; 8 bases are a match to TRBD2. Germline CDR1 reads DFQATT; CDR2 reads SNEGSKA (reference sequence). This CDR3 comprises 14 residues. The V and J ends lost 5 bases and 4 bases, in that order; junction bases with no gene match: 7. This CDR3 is CSASSAGEYNEQFF. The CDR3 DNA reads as TGCAGTGCTTCTTCAGCGGGAGAGTACAATGAGCAGTTCTTC.

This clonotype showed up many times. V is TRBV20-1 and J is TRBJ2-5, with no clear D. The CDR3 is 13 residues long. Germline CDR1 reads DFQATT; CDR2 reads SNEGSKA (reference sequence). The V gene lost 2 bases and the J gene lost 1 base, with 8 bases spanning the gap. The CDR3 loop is CSARLPAQETQYF. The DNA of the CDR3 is TGCAGTGCTAGACTTCCGGCCCAAGAGACCCAGTACTTC.

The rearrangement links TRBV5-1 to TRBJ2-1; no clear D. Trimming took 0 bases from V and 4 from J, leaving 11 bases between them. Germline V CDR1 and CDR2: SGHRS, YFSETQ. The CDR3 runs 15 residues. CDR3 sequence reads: CASSLARSPYNEQFF. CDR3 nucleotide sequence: TGCGCCAGCAGCTTGGCCCGAAGCCCTTACAATGAGCAGTTCTTC.

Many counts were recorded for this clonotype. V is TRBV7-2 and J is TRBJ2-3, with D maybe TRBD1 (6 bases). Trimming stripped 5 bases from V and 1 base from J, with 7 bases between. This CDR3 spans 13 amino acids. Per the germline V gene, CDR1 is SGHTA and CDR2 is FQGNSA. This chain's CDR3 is CASSHRGTDTQYF. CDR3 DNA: TGTGCCAGCAGCCACAGGGGCACAGATACGCAGTATTTT.

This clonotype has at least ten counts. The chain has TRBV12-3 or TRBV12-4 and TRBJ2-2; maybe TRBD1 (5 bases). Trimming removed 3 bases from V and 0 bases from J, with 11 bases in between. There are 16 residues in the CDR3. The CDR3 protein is CASSLSGQSNTGELFF. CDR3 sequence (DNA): TGTGCCAGCAGTTTGTCAGGGCAATCGAACACCGGGGAGCTGTTTTTT.

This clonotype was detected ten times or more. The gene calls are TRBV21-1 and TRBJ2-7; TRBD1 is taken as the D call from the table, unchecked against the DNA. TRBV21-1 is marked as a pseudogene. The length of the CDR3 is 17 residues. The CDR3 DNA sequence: TGTGCCAGCAGCAAAGAAATTGGGGGAACCCTCTACTACGAGCAGTACGTC. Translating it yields CASSKEIGGTLYYEQYV.

DNA of the CDR3: TGCAGTGCTCGCGAGGCAGGGGGCGGGCACAAAATCTACGAGCAGTACTTC. Its translation: CSAREAGGGHKIYEQYF. The chain recombines TRBV20-1 with TRBJ2-7; 8 bases line up with TRBD1. The junction had 18 bases not matched to a gene; V was cut back by 5 bases and J by 3 bases. The V gene's germline CDR1 is DFQATT and CDR2 SNEGSKA (reference sequence). The CDR3 covers 17 residues.

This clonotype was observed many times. The CDR3 sequence: CASSFRQGSDEQYF. CDR3 nucleotide sequence: TGTGCCAGCAGTTTTAGACAGGGGTCGGACGAGCAGTACTTC. The rearrangement uses TRBV28 and TRBJ2-7; 8 bases are a match to TRBD1. The ends lost 3 bases at V and 5 bases at J; junction bases unmatched: 6. The CDR3 is made up of 14 amino acids. Germline CDR1 is MDHEN and CDR2 is SYDVKM. Based on the CDR3 plus reference TRBV28 and TRBJ2-7, the full variable domain is DVKVTQSSRYLVKRTGEKVFLECVQDMDHENMFWYRQDPGLGLRLIYFSYDVKMKEKGDIPEGYSVSREKKERFSLILESASTNQTSMYLCASSFRQGSDEQYFGPGTRLTVT.

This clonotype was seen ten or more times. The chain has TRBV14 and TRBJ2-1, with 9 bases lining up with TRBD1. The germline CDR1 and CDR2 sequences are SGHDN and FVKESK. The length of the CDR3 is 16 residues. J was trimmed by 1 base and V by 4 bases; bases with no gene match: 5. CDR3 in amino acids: CASSRTQGASYNEQFF. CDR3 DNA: TGTGCCAGCAGCCGCACACAGGGGGCTTCCTACAATGAGCAGTTCTTC.

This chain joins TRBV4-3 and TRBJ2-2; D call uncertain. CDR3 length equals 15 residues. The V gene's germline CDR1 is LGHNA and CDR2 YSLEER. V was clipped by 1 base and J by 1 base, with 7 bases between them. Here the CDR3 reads CASSQAQWNTGELFF. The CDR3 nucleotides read TGCGCCAGCAGCCAAGCGCAGTGGAACACCGGGGAGCTGTTTTTT.

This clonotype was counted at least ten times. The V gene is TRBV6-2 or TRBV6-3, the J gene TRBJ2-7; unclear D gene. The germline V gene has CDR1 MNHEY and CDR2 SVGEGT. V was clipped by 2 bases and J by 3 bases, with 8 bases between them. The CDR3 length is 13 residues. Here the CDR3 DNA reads TGTGCCAGCAGTTACGATGGGCTCTACGAGCAGTACTTC. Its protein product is CASSYDGLYEQYF.

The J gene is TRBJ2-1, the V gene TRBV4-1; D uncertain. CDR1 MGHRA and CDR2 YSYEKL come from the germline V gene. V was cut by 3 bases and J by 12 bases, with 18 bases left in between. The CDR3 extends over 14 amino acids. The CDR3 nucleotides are TGCGCCAGCAGCCAGGCAGAAGTCCGGCAGAGGCAGTTCTTC. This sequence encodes CASSQAEVRQRQFF.